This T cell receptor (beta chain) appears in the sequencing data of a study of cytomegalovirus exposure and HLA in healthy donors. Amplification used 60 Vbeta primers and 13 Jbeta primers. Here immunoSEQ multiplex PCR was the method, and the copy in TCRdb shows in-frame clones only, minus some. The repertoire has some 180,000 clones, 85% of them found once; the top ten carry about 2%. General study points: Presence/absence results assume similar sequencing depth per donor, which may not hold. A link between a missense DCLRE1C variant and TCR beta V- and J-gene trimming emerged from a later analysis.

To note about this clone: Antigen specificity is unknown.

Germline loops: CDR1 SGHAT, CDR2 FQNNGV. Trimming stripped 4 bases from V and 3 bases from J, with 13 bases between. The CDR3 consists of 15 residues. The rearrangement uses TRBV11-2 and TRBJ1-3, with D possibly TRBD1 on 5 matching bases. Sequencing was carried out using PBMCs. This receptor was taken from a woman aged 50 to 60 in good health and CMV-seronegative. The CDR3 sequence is CASSSHGTRGNTIYF. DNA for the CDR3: TGTGCCAGCAGCTCTCATGGGACTCGTGGAAACACCATATATTTT.